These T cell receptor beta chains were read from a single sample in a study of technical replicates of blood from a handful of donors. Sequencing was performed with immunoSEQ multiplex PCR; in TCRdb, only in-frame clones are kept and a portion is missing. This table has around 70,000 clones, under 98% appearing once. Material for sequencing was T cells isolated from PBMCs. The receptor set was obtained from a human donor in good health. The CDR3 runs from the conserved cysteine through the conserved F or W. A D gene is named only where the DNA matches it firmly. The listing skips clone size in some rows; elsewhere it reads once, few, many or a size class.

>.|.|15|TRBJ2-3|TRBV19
TGTGCCAGTAGTATAGTGGGGGGGGCCACAGATACGCAGTATTTT
CASSIVGGATDTQYF
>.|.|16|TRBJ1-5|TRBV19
TGTGCCAGTAGTATAGATCTAATCGCAGGATCCCAGCCCCAGCATTTT
CASSIDLIAGSQPQHF
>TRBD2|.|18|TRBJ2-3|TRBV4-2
TGTGCCAGCACCTCAAAGCTTAGGGCTAGCGGGAACTTAGATACGCAGTATTTT
CASTSKLRASGNLDTQYF
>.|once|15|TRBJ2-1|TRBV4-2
TGTGCCAGCAGCCATTCAGATAACTACTACAATGAGCAGTTCTTC
CASSHSDNYYNEQFF
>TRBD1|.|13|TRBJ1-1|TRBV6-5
TGTGCCAGCAATCGACAGGGGAACACTGAAGCTTTCTTT
CASNRQGNTEAFF
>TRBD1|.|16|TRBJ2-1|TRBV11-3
TGTGCCAGCACCGAAGTTGGGGACAGGTCGTGGAATGAGCAGTTCTTC
CASTEVGDRSWNEQFF
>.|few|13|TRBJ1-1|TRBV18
TGTGCCAGCTCACCGCAGGGAACCACTGAAGCTTTCTTT
CASSPQGTTEAFF
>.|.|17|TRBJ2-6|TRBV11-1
TGTGCCAGCAGCTTAGCTGGGCAACTCTCTGGGGCCAACGTCCTGACTTTC
CASSLAGQLSGANVLTF
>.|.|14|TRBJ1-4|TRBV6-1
TGTGCCAGCATCCAGGGAGGCACTAATGAAAAACTGTTTTTT
CASIQGGTNEKLFF
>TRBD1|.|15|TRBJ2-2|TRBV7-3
TGTGCCAGCAGCAAGGACAGGGGGATAACCGGGGAGCTGTTTTTT
CASSKDRGITGELFF
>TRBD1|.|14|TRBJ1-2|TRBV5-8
TGTGCCATCAGGGGACAGCCCTTCCCATATGGCTACACCTTC
CAIRGQPFPYGYTF
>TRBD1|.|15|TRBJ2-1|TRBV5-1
TGCGCCAGCACGTTCGAGACAGGGCTTTTGGATGAGCAGTTCTTC
CASTFETGLLDEQFF
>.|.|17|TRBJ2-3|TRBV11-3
TGTGCCAGCAGCTTAGATCACGCAGGCATGGGCACAGATACGCAGTATTTT
CASSLDHAGMGTDTQYF
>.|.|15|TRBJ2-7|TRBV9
TGTGCCAGCAGCGTATGGAGGGGCCCGACTTCCGAGCAGTACTTC
CASSVWRGPTSEQYF
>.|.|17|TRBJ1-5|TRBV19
TGTGCCAGTAGCAGGGGACGGGGGGAATATAGCAATCAGCCCCAGCATTTT
CASSRGRGEYSNQPQHF
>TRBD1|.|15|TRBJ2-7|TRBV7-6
TGTGCCAGCAGCTTAGATCGACAGGGCACCTACGAGCAGTACTTC
CASSLDRQGTYEQYF
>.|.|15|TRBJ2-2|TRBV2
TGTGCCAGCAGTGAATCGGCAGGTCGGACCGGGGAGCTGTTTTTT
CASSESAGRTGELFF
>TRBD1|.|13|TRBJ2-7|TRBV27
TGTGCCAGCAGGGGACAGATATCCTACGAGCAGTACTTC
CASRGQISYEQYF
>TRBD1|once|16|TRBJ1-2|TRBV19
TGTGCCAGTAGTACCACCGCCGGCGACAGGGGAGGCGGCTACACCTTC
CASSTTAGDRGGGYTF
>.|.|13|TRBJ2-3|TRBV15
TGTGCCACATCGGGACTCGGGGGATATACGCAGTATTTT
CATSGLGGYTQYF
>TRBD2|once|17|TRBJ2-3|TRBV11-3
TGTGCCAGCAGCACGGGACTAGCGGGAGGGCCTGGAGATACGCAGTATTTT
CASSTGLAGGPGDTQYF
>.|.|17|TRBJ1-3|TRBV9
TGTGCCAGCAGCTCAGACCCAGGGAGGCTCTCTGGAAACACCATATATTTT
CASSSDPGRLSGNTIYF
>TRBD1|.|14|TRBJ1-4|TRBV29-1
TGCAGCTACAAGGGGGACAGGGAATTAGAAAAACTGTTTTTT
CSYKGDRELEKLFF
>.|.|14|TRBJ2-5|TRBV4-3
TGCGCCAGCAGCCAAGCTGCAGGTTGGGAGACCCAGTACTTC
CASSQAAGWETQYF
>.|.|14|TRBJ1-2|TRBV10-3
TGTGCCATCAGTGAGCTTGGGGGGGGCGGAGGCTACACCTTC
CAISELGGGGGYTF
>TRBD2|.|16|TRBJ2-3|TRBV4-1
TGCGCCAGCAGCCAAGAAAGGACTAGCGGCACAGATACGCAGTATTTT
CASSQERTSGTDTQYF
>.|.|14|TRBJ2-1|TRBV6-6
TGTGCCAGCAGTTACCACTGGGGGCCCAATGAGCAGTTCTTC
CASSYHWGPNEQFF
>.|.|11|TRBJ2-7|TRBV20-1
TGCAGTGCCCCAGACTTGTACGAGCAGTACTTC
CSAPDLYEQYF